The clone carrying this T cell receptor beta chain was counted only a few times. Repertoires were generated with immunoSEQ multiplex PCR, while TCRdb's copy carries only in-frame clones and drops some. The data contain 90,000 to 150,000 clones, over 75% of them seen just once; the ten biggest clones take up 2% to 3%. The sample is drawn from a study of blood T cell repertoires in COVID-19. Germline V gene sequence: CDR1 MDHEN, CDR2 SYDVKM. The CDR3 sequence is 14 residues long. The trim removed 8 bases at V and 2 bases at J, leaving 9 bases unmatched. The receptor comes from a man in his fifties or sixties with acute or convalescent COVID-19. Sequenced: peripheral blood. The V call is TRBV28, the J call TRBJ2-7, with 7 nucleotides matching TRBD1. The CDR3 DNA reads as TGTGCCAGCGGGAACCGGGACAGACCCTACGAGCAGTACTTC. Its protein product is CASGNRDRPYEQYF. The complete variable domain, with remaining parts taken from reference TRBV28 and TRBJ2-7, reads DVKVTQSSRYLVKRTGEKVFLECVQDMDHENMFWYRQDPGLGLRLIYFSYDVKMKEKGDIPEGYSVSREKKERFSLILESASTNQTSMYLCASGNRDRPYEQYFGPGTRLTVT.